The T cell receptor beta chain described here comes from a study of shared clonotypes between healthy human individuals. Repertoires were generated with immunoSEQ multiplex PCR, while TCRdb's copy carries only in-frame clones and drops some. The table includes about 490,000 clones, 76% detected once. Nashville, Tennessee was home to all donors, each a Caucasian adult. The V and J ends lost 5 bases and 8 bases respectively, with 16 bases between them. Per germline, CDR1 SGHTA and CDR2 FQGNSA. This CDR3 is 13 amino acids long. Sequencing was performed on PBMCs. The V and J genes are TRBV7-2 and TRBJ2-7; no reliable D call. The clonotype originates from a woman between 40 and 50 years old in good health. Some clones in this sample may be carry-over from other donors' samples. CDR3: CASSPAFRMQQYF. CDR3 coding DNA: TGTGCCAGCAGCCCTGCGTTTCGCATGCAGCAGTACTTC.